The T cell receptor (beta chain) under discussion was sequenced for a study of T cells after yellow fever vaccination. Study-level results: Repertoires sorted by FACS could include abundant clonotypes that are contaminants from the bulk population. At about 97% for CD4 and about 91% for CD8, most primary-vaccination clones showed up again after the booster.

This clonotype has at least ten counts. Its antigen remains unknown. MiXCR, run by TCRdb on the 5' RACE reads, gives a single entry per CDR3 protein. The table has 250,000 to 400,000 distinct CDR3 sequences, 3.5% to 4.5% seen once; the top ten hold around 19%. After removal of 8 bases from V and 5 bases from J, the junction contained 2 bases not matched to a gene. This CDR3 is 12 amino acids long. The germline gives CDR1 SNHLY, CDR2 FYNNEI. This specimen was PBMCs, taken 15 days after the yellow fever booster vaccination. This chain connects TRBV2 to TRBJ2-5, with 10 nucleotides matching TRBD2. The receptor comes from a man aged 18 to 30 who received the YFV17D yellow fever vaccine. The CDR3 sequence: CASSTSGETQYF. The DNA for the CDR3 is TGTGCCAGCTCGACTAGCGGGGAGACCCAGTACTTC. Variable domain in full (rest from reference TRBV2 and TRBJ2-5): EPEVTQTPSHQVTQMGQEVILRCVPISNHLYFYWYRQILGQKVEFLVSFYNNEISEKSEIFDDQFSVERPDGSNFTLKIRSTKLEDSAMYFCASSTSGETQYFGPGTRLLVL.